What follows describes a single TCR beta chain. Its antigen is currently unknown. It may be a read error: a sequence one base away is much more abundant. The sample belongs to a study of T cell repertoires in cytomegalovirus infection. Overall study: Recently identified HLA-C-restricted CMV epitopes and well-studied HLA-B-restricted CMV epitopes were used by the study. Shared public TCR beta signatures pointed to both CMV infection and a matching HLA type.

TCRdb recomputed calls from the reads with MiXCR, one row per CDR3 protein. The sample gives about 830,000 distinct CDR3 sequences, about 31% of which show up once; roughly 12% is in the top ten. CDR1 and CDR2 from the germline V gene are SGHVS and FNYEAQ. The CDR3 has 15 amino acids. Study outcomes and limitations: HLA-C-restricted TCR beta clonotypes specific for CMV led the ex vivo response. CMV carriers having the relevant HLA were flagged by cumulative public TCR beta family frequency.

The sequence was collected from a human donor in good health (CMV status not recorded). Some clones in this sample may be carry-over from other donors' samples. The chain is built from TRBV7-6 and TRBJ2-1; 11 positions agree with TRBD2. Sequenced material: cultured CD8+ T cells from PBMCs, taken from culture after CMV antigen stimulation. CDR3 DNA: TGTACCAGCAGCTTTACTAGCGGGGGAGACAATGAGCAGTTCTTC. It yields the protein CTSSFTSGGDNEQFF. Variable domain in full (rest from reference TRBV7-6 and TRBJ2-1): GAGVSQSPRYKVTKRGQDVALRCDPISGHVSLYWYRQALGQGPEFLTYFNYEAQQDKSGLPNDRFSAERPEGSISTLTIQRTEQRDSAMYRCTSSFTSGGDNEQFFGPGTRLTVL.